Each of the 20 T cell receptor beta chains below was sequenced from the same sample in a study of T-cell memory formation after mild COVID-19. In TCRdb, the 5' RACE reads were re-called with MiXCR into one record per CDR3 protein. The data contain hundreds of thousands of distinct CDR3 sequences, about an eighth of them singletons. Sequencing was carried out using PBMCs or a T cell subset sorted from them (not recorded which). These receptors came from a young man who had mild COVID-19 (a few samples of this study predate the infection). Cell type and time point are not known.

This clonotype occurred a few times. This rearrangement joins TRBV4-1 to TRBJ2-5, with TRBD1 matching 9 bases. The CDR3 totals 13 residues. CDR1 is MGHRA and CDR2 is YSYEKL in the germline V gene. The J segment lost 5 bases and the V segment lost 9 bases, leaving 7 bases of the junction unmatched. CDR3: CASRRQGVETQYF. CDR3 in DNA: TGCGCCAGTAGGCGACAGGGGGTGGAGACCCAGTACTTC.

This clonotype was recorded at least ten times. The chain joins TRBV12-5 to TRBJ1-2, with TRBD1 as a possible D gene (5 bases). There are 18 residues in the CDR3. Trimming removed 2 bases from V and 4 bases from J, with 23 bases in between. The germline gives CDR1 LGHNT, CDR2 FRNRAP. Written as DNA, the CDR3 is TGTGCTAGTGGTTTGACGGGTGATGGGGACGGTGATCGCTATGGCTACACCTTC. Translation: CASGLTGDGDGDRYGYTF.

This clonotype was seen only a few times. This sequence joins TRBV2 and TRBJ2-2; D call uncertain. From germline, CDR1 is SNHLY and CDR2 FYNNEI. This CDR3 is 11 amino acids long. The V end was cut by 9 bases, the J end by 2 bases, with 4 bases between. Written as DNA, the CDR3 is TGTGCCAGTGACAACACCGGGGAGCTGTTTTTT. Encoded protein: CASDNTGELFF. Together with reference TRBV2 and TRBJ2-2, the CDR3 gives the full variable domain: EPEVTQTPSHQVTQMGQEVILRCVPISNHLYFYWYRQILGQKVEFLVSFYNNEISEKSEIFDDQFSVERPDGSNFTLKIRSTKLEDSAMYFCASDNTGELFFGEGSRLTVL.

This chain joins TRBV10-3 and TRBJ2-2; possible D gene TRBD2, 7 bases. The V gene lost 3 bases and the J gene lost 1 base, with 12 bases spanning the gap. The CDR3 is made up of 16 amino acids. Per the germline V gene, CDR1 is ENHRY and CDR2 is SYGVKD. The CDR3 coding sequence is TGTGCCATCAGTGACGGGGGCGGGAGGAACACCGGGGAGCTGTTTTTT. Its translation: CAISDGGGRNTGELFF.

This clonotype was observed a few times. The genes are TRBV5-1 and TRBJ2-2; D possibly corresponds to TRBD2 (5 bases). CDR1 and CDR2 from the germline V gene are SGHRS and YFSETQ. V gave up 5 bases and J gave up 5 bases, with 16 bases separating them. The CDR3 spans 15 residues. CDR3 sequence reads: CASSNTPGITGELFF. Here the CDR3 DNA reads TGCGCCAGCAGTAACACTCCGGGAATAACCGGGGAGCTGTTTTTT.

This clonotype came up a few times. The rearrangement joins TRBV5-1 to TRBJ2-2; 7 bases are a match to TRBD1. Germline V lookup: CDR1 SGHRS, CDR2 YFSETQ. The CDR3 is made up of 14 amino acids. With 7 bases clipped from V and 1 base from J, the junction kept 4 bases outside the gene matches. The CDR3, as DNA: TGCGCCAGCCAACAGGGGTGGAACACCGGGGAGCTGTTTTTT. This encodes CASQQGWNTGELFF. Full variable domain (missing parts from reference TRBV5-1 and TRBJ2-2): KAGVTQTPRYLIKTRGQQVTLSCSPISGHRSVSWYQQTPGQGLQFLFEYFSETQRNKGNFPGRFSGRQFSNSRSEMNVSTLELGDSALYLCASQQGWNTGELFFGEGSRLTVL.

The table lists this clonotype with many counts. The chain combines TRBV7-9 with TRBJ2-1, with D unclear. CDR1 is SEHNR, CDR2 FQNEAQ, per germline (reference sequence). Trimming removed 0 bases at V and 10 bases at J, with 10 bases between. The CDR3 totals 13 residues. The CDR3 DNA is TGTGCCAGCAGCTTAGCGCTCTTCGGAGAGCAGTTCTTC. It yields the protein CASSLALFGEQFF.

This clonotype was seen a handful of times. The rearrangement links TRBV7-9 to TRBJ1-3, with D possibly TRBD1 on 5 matching bases. Looked up from germline, CDR1 is SEHNR and CDR2 is FQNEAQ (reference sequence). The CDR3 is made up of 17 amino acids. Between the trimmed V and J ends, which lost 5 bases and 0 bases, there was a span of 17 bases. The CDR3 loop reads CASSRPGGDFSGNTIYF. The CDR3 DNA is TGTGCCAGCAGCCGCCCGGGGGGAGATTTCTCTGGAAACACCATATATTTT.

This clonotype was counted at least ten times. V is TRBV6-5 and J is TRBJ2-7; the match to TRBD1 covers 11 bases. This CDR3 region has 16 residues. V was pared by 6 bases and J by 0 bases, with 7 bases of the junction left unmatched. The germline CDR1 and CDR2 sequences are MNHEY and SVGAGI. The CDR3 loop reads CASRPSGTGGSYEQYV. The CDR3 DNA follows: TGTGCCAGCAGACCTTCCGGGACAGGGGGCTCCTACGAGCAGTACGTC.

This clonotype was seen only a few times. This chain uses TRBV25-1 with TRBJ1-1; no definite D call. V gave up 5 bases and J gave up 7 bases, with 14 bases separating them. The germline V gene encodes CDR1 MGHDK and CDR2 SYGVNS. The CDR3 loop spans 13 amino acids. CDR3 bases: TGTGCCAGCAGTATGGTGGCTGTAGGTGAAGCTTTCTTT. As protein: CASSMVAVGEAFF.

This chain connects TRBV3-1 to TRBJ2-1; 12 positions match TRBD2. CDR1 is LGHDT and CDR2 is YNNKEL in the germline V gene (reference sequence). The CDR3 length is 18 residues. V trimming: 0 bases; J trimming: 4 bases; junction bases outside the gene matches: 7. The CDR3 spells CASSQDPTSGGHYNEQFF. The CDR3 DNA is TGTGCCAGCAGCCAAGATCCGACTAGCGGGGGACATTACAATGAGCAGTTCTTC.

As DNA, the CDR3 is TGTGCCAGCAGCCCGGGACTAGCGGGGGTCGAGCAGTACGTC. It specifies CASSPGLAGVEQYV. The chain has TRBV5-6 and TRBJ2-7; the match to TRBD2 covers 14 bases. V shed 4 bases, J shed 6 bases, and the junction held 3 bases outside the gene matches. The CDR3 runs 14 residues. The germline V gene encodes CDR1 SGHDT and CDR2 YYEEEE.

Ten or more counts support this clonotype. The chain couples TRBV4-1 to TRBJ1-2, with 10 bases that match TRBD1. The germline V gene encodes CDR1 MGHRA and CDR2 YSYEKL. With V trimmed by 0 bases and J by 7 bases, 8 bases remained unmatched. CDR3 length equals 16 residues. This CDR3 reads CASSQDGGTGAPGYTF. CDR3 nucleotide sequence: TGCGCCAGCAGCCAAGATGGAGGGACAGGGGCTCCTGGCTACACCTTC.

In this sample, this clonotype turned up a few times. V usage is TRBV20-1 and J usage is TRBJ1-1, with D hard to call. V lost 6 bases to trimming and J lost 5 bases, with 13 bases between them. The length of the CDR3 is 12 residues. CDR1 and CDR2 from the germline V gene are DFQATT and SNEGSKA (reference sequence). The CDR3 spells CSAPAPFTEAFF. CDR3 DNA: TGCAGTGCCCCCGCGCCCTTTACTGAAGCTTTCTTT.

This chain links TRBV5-1 with TRBJ2-2, with TRBD1 matching 10 bases. V lost 4 bases to trimming and J lost 3 bases; unmatched junction nucleotides: 6. The germline V gene encodes CDR1 SGHRS and CDR2 YFSETQ. This CDR3 spans 16 amino acids. The CDR3 nucleotides read TGCGCCAGCAGCCCGGCCGGGACAGGGGACACCGGGGAGCTGTTTTTT. Its translation is CASSPAGTGDTGELFF.

This clonotype was detected only a few times. The chain joins TRBV29-1 to TRBJ2-7, with 7 positions matching TRBD1. The CDR3 is 13 amino acids. Per the germline V gene, CDR1 is SQVTM and CDR2 is ANQGSEA. Unmatched junction bases numbered 4, after V lost 4 bases and J lost 1 base. The CDR3 DNA follows: TGCAGCGTTGCCACGGACAGGTCCTACGAGCAGTACTTC. This sequence encodes CSVATDRSYEQYF.

This clonotype was found a few times. V gene TRBV7-9 combines with J gene TRBJ1-3; no reliable D call. V was trimmed by 0 bases and J by 8 bases, leaving 17 bases between them. This CDR3 contains 16 residues. Germline V lookup: CDR1 SEHNR, CDR2 FQNEAQ (reference sequence). DNA of the CDR3: TGTGCCAGCAGCTTAGCGCTAATAGGGATTTCGGACACCATATATTTT. It encodes CASSLALIGISDTIYF.

This clonotype has only a few counts. V is TRBV19 and J is TRBJ2-1, with 11 bases lining up with TRBD1. The length of the CDR3 is 15 residues. Germline V lookup: CDR1 LNHDA, CDR2 SQIVND (reference sequence). After removal of 5 bases from V and 4 bases from J, the junction contained 4 bases not matched to a gene. In DNA, the CDR3 is TGTGCCAGTAGTCAGGGGGACAGGGGGTACAATGAGCAGTTCTTC. Its protein is CASSQGDRGYNEQFF.

The rearrangement links TRBV7-9 to TRBJ1-1; TRBD1 is a possible D gene (5 bases). The length of the CDR3 is 14 residues. From germline, CDR1 is SEHNR and CDR2 FQNEAQ (reference sequence). The V gene lost 5 bases and the J gene lost 5 bases, with 15 bases spanning the gap. The CDR3 DNA reads TGTGCCAGCAGCACGTCGAGGAGGGGAACTGAAGCTTTCTTT. Translating it yields CASSTSRRGTEAFF.

This clonotype was detected only a few times. The rearrangement uses TRBV4-3 and TRBJ1-3; D unclear. Germline V CDR1 and CDR2: LGHNA, YSLEER. Trimming left V 0 bases short and J 4 bases short, with 13 bases between. The CDR3 consists of 16 residues. This chain's CDR3 is CASSQDWAGSGNTIYF. CDR3 nucleotide sequence: TGCGCCAGCAGCCAAGATTGGGCAGGTTCGGGAAACACCATATATTTT.